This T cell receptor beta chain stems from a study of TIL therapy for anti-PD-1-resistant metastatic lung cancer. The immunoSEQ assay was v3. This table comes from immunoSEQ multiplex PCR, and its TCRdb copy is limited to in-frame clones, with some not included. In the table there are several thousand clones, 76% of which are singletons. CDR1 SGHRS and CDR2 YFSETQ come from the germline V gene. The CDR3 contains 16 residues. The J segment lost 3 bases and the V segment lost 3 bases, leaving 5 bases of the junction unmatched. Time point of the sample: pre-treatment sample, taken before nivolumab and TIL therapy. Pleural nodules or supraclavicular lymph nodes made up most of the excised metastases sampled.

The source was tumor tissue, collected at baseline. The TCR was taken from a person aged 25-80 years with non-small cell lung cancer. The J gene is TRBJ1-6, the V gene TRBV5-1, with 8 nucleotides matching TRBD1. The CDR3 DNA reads TGCGCCAGCAGCTCCTTTGGACAGGGCTATAATTCACCCCTCCACTTT. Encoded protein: CASSSFGQGYNSPLHF.